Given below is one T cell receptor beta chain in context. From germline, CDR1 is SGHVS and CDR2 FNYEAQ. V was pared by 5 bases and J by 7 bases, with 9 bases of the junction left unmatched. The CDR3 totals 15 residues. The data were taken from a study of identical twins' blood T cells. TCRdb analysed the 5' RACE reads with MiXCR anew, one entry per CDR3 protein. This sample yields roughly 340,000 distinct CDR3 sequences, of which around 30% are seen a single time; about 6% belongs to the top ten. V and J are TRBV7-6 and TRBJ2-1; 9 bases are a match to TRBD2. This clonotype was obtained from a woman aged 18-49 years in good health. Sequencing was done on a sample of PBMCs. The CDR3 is CASSRIAGDGNEQFF. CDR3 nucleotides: TGTGCCAGCAGCCGTATAGCGGGAGACGGAAATGAGCAGTTCTTC.